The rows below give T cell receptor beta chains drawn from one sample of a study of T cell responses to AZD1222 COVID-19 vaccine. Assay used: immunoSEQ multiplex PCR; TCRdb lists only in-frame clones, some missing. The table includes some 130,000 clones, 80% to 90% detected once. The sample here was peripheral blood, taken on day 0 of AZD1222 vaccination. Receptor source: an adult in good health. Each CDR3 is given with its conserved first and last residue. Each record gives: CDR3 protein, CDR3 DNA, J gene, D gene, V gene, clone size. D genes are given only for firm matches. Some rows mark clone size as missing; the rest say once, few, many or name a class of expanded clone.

CASSQFATGTSYGYTF	TGTGCCAGCAGCCAGTTTGCGACCGGGACCTCCTATGGCTACACCTTC	TRBJ1-2	.	TRBV5-5	.
CASSDPLVTSGLSYEQYF	TGTGCCAGCAGTGACCCTCTAGTGACTAGCGGGCTATCCTACGAGCAGTACTTC	TRBJ2-7	TRBD2	TRBV6-4	.
CASSLGWSSSYEQYF	TGTGCCAGCAGTTTAGGTTGGTCCAGCTCCTACGAGCAGTACTTC	TRBJ2-7	.	TRBV27	once
CASSYSGSKVNEQYF	TGTGCCAGCAGTTACTCCGGGTCCAAAGTCAACGAGCAGTACTTC	TRBJ2-7	.	TRBV6-2/TRBV6-3	.
CASSQDLGEQYF	TGTGCCAGCAGCCAAGATCTGGGAGAGCAGTACTTC	TRBJ2-7	.	TRBV4-2	.
CASSLGTGNQPQHF	TGTGCCAGCAGCTTAGGGACAGGCAATCAGCCCCAGCATTTT	TRBJ1-5	.	TRBV7-8	.
CASSSNSGTVAFF	TGTGCCAGCAGTTCAAACAGCGGGACTGTGGCTTTCTTT	TRBJ1-1	.	TRBV12-3/TRBV12-4	.
CASSTPRGPTEAFF	TGTGCCAGCTCAACTCCCAGGGGGCCCACTGAAGCTTTCTTT	TRBJ1-1	TRBD1	TRBV18	few
CASSLTGANYGYTF	TGTGCCAGCAGCTTAACAGGGGCCAACTATGGCTACACCTTC	TRBJ1-2	.	TRBV7-3	.
CASSLSTAGNTIYF	TGTGCCAGCAGTTTGTCGACTGCTGGAAACACCATATATTTT	TRBJ1-3	.	TRBV28	.
CSVEDPSLAGGPSVRFF	.	TRBJ2-1	.	TRBV29-1	.
CATANGQGNQPQHF	TGTGCCACCGCAAACGGACAGGGAAACCAGCCCCAGCATTTT	TRBJ1-5	TRBD1	TRBV27	once
CATQGMRDTEAFF	TGTGCCACCCAGGGTATGAGGGACACTGAAGCTTTCTTT	TRBJ1-1	.	TRBV28	.
CASSLVGVPFF	TGTGCCAGCAGCTTAGTAGGGGTCCCGTTCTTC	TRBJ2-1	.	TRBV7-2	.
CASSLNRNEKLFF	TGTGCCAGCAGCTTAAACCGTAATGAAAAACTGTTTTTT	TRBJ1-4	.	TRBV7-9	.
CASGPGLAGNEKLFF	TGTGCTAGTGGCCCGGGTCTAGCAGGAAATGAAAAACTGTTTTTT	TRBJ1-4	.	TRBV12-5	.
CASSQPSGDRGYGYTF	TGTGCCAGCAGCCAACCGAGCGGGGACAGGGGATATGGCTACACCTTC	TRBJ1-2	TRBD1	TRBV3-1/TRBV3-2	.
CASSATVNTEAFF	TGTGCCAGCAGCGCGACAGTGAACACTGAAGCTTTCTTT	TRBJ1-1	.	TRBV7-2	.
CASSQNPIPGRIEKLFF	TGCGCCAGCAGTCAAAACCCTATCCCAGGGAGGATTGAAAAACTGTTTTTT	TRBJ1-4	.	TRBV23-1	.
CASSPFGARNTEAFF	TGTGCCAGCTCACCCTTCGGGGCTCGGAACACTGAAGCTTTCTTT	TRBJ1-1	.	TRBV18	once
CASSPHSENPSNEQFF	TGCGCCAGCAGCCCACATTCGGAGAACCCTAGCAATGAGCAGTTCTTC	TRBJ2-1	.	TRBV5-1	.
CASTPGGLLIRELFF	TGTGCCAGCACCCCAGGGGGACTCCTCATTCGGGAGCTGTTTTTT	TRBJ2-2	.	TRBV27	.
CSASFALGVQANEKLFF	TGCAGTGCTAGTTTTGCATTGGGGGTTCAAGCTAATGAAAAACTGTTTTTT	TRBJ1-4	.	TRBV20-1	.
CASSPLGANTEAFF	TGTGCCAGCTCACCATTGGGGGCGAACACTGAAGCTTTCTTT	TRBJ1-1	.	TRBV18	once
CARSRGGLAGGGRLEQFF	TGTGCCCGCAGCCGAGGGGGGCTAGCGGGAGGGGGACGGTTGGAGCAGTTCTTC	TRBJ2-1	TRBD2	TRBV11-2	.
CASNRQPDQPQHF	TGTGCCAGCAACCGACAGCCTGATCAGCCCCAGCATTTT	TRBJ1-5	.	TRBV6-6	.
CSVDPETGNTEAFF	TGCAGCGTTGACCCTGAGACAGGGAACACTGAAGCTTTCTTT	TRBJ1-1	.	TRBV29-1	.
CASSRNWNTEAFF	TGTGCCAGCAGCCGCAATTGGAACACTGAAGCTTTCTTT	TRBJ1-1	.	TRBV14	.
CSASLSDNSPLHF	TGCAGTGCTAGTCTCAGTGATAATTCACCCCTCCACTTT	TRBJ1-6	.	TRBV20-1	.
CASRFGFGANTEAFF	TGTGCCAGCAGGTTCGGGTTTGGGGCGAACACTGAAGCTTTCTTT	TRBJ1-1	.	TRBV2	.
CASSQTRTGGGSNQPQHF	TGTGCCAGCAGCCAAACGAGGACAGGTGGGGGTAGCAATCAGCCCCAGCATTTT	TRBJ1-5	TRBD1	TRBV11-3	.
CASSLPSAIGYTF	TGTGCCAGCAGCTTACCTTCCGCTATTGGCTACACCTTC	TRBJ1-2	.	TRBV13	once
CASSLGLVGGTGELFF	TGCGCCAGCAGCTTGGGGCTCGTTGGGGGCACCGGGGAGCTGTTTTTT	TRBJ2-2	.	TRBV5-1	.
CASSLINGNTQYF	TGTGCCAGCAGCTTAATTAACGGGAATACGCAGTATTTT	TRBJ2-3	.	TRBV11-2	.
CASSRSMNTEAFF	TGTGCCAGCAGCCGTTCAATGAACACTGAAGCTTTCTTT	TRBJ1-1	.	TRBV12-3/TRBV12-4	.
CASTLGVGMGTGDYGYTF	TGTGCCAGCACCCTAGGCGTCGGGATGGGGACCGGTGACTATGGCTACACCTTC	TRBJ1-2	.	TRBV28	.
CARSIGTGCAYEQYF	TGTGCCAGAAGCATTGGGACAGGGTGCGCCTACGAGCAGTACTTC	TRBJ2-7	TRBD1	TRBV5-3	.
CASSPSTGQGYTF	TGTGCCAGCAGCCCTTCGACGGGTCAGGGCTACACCTTC	TRBJ1-2	.	TRBV6-4	.
CASNERGHPNYGYTF	TGTGCCAGTAATGAACGGGGACATCCTAACTATGGCTACACCTTC	TRBJ1-2	.	TRBV25-1	.
CASLPTPPPRYDTEAFF	TGCGCCAGCCTCCCAACCCCGCCGCCACGATACGACACTGAAGCTTTCTTT	TRBJ1-1	.	TRBV5-1	.
CASTAIGQGQDEQYF	TGTGCCAGCACCGCAATCGGACAGGGTCAGGACGAGCAGTACTTC	TRBJ2-7	TRBD1	TRBV27	.
CASSLDPLRNSYNEQFF	TGTGCCAGCAGCTTAGATCCTCTCCGCAACTCCTACAATGAGCAGTTCTTC	TRBJ2-1	.	TRBV7-2	.
CASSDWRGRRTEAFF	TGTGCCAGCAGTGATTGGAGGGGGCGCCGCACTGAAGCTTTCTTT	TRBJ1-1	TRBD1	TRBV6-1	.
CASSAPNGGRSRNEQFF	TGTGCCAGCAGCGCACCAAACGGGGGGAGGAGTCGCAATGAGCAGTTCTTC	TRBJ2-1	TRBD2	TRBV11-2	.
CASSYQDRTSSEQYF	TGTGCCAGCAGTTACCAAGACAGAACCTCATCCGAGCAGTACTTC	TRBJ2-7	.	TRBV6-5	.